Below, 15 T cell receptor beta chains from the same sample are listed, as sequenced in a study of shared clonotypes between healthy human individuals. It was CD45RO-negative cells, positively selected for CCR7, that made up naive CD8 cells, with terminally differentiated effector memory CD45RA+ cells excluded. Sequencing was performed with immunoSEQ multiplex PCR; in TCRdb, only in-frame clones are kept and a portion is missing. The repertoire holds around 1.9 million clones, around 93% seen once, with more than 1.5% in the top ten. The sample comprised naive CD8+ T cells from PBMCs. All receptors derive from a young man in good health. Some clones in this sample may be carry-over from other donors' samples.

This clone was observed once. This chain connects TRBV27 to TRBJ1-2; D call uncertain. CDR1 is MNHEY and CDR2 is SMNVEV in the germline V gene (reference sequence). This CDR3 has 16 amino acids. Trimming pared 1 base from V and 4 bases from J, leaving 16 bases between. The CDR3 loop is CASSLLGARSLYGYTF. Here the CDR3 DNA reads TGTGCCAGCAGTTTATTGGGAGCGCGATCTCTCTATGGCTACACCTTC.

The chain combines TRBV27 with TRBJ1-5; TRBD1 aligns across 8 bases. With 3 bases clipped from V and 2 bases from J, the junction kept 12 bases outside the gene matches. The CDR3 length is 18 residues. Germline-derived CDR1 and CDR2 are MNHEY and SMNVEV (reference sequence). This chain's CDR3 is CASSLTWTGSIGNQPQHF. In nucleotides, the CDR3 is TGTGCCAGCAGTTTGACCTGGACAGGGTCGATTGGCAATCAGCCCCAGCATTTT.

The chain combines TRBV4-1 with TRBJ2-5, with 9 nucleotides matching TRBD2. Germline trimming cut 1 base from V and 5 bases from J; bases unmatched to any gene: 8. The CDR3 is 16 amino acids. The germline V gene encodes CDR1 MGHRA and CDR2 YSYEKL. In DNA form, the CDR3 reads TGCGCCAGCAGCCAAGCAGGCGGGAGGGCTGGGGAGACCCAGTACTTC. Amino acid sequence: CASSQAGGRAGETQYF.

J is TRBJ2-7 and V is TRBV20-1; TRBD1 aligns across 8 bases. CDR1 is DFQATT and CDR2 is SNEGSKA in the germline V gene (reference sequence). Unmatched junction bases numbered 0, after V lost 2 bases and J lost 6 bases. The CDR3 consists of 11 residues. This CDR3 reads CSARQGAEQYF. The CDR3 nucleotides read TGCAGTGCTAGACAGGGGGCCGAGCAGTACTTC.

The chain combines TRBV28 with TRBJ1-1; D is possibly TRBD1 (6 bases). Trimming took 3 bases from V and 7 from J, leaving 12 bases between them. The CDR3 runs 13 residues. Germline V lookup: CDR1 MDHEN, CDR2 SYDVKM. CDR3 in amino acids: CASSFRGRNEAFF. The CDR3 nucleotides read TGTGCCAGCAGTTTCAGGGGCCGGAATGAAGCTTTCTTT.

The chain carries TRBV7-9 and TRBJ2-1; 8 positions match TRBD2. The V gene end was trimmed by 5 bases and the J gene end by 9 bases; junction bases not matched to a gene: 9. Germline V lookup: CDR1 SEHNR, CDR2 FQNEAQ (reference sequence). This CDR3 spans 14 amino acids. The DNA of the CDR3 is TGTGCCAGCAGCCAAAAGGGACTAGTGGGTGAGCAGTTCTTC. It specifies CASSQKGLVGEQFF.

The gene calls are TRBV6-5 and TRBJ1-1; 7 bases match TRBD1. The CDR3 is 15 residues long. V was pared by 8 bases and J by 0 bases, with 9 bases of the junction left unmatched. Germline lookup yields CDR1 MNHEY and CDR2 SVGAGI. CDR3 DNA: TGTGCCAGCCATGACAGGGCATTCATGAACACTGAAGCTTTCTTT. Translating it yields CASHDRAFMNTEAFF.

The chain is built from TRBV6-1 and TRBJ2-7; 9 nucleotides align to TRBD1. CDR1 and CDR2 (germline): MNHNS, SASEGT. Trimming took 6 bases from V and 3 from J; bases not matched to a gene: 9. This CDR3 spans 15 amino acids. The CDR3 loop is CASRGQGHGYYEQYF. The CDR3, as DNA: TGTGCCAGCAGGGGACAGGGTCATGGCTACTACGAGCAGTACTTC.

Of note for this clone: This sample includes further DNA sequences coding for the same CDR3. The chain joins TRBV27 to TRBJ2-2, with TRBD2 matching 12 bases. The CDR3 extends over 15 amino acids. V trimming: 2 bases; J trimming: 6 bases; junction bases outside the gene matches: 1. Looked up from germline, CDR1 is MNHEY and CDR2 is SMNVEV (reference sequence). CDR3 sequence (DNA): TGTGCCAGCAGTTTACTAGCGGGAGGGTCCGGGGAGCTGTTTTTT. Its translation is CASSLLAGGSGELFF.

CDR3 sequence reads: CASSPHGTENTEAFF. In DNA, the CDR3 is TGTGCCAGCAGCCCGCACGGAACGGAGAACACTGAAGCTTTCTTT. The rearrangement links TRBV9 to TRBJ1-1; D remains unclear. This CDR3 comprises 15 residues. Deletions cut 4 bases from V and 1 base from J, with 14 bases between. Looked up from germline, CDR1 is SGDLS and CDR2 is YYNGEE.

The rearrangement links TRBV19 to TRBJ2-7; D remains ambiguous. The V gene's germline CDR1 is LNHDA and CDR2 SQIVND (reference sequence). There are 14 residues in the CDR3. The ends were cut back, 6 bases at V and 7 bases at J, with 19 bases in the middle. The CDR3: CASSLIASTREQYF. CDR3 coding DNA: TGTGCCAGTAGCCTCATCGCCTCCACGCGGGAGCAGTACTTC.

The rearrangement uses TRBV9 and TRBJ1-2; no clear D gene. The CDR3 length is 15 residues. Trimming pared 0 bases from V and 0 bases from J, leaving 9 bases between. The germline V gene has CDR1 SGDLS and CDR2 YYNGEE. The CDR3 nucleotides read TGTGCCAGCAGCGTAGCTCAAACAGCTAACTATGGCTACACCTTC. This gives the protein CASSVAQTANYGYTF.

CDR3 amino acids: CASSEAQVWGLGSGANVLTF. CDR3 DNA: TGTGCCAGCAGTGAAGCGCAAGTATGGGGTCTGGGCTCTGGGGCCAACGTCCTGACTTTC. The rearrangement uses TRBV6-1 and TRBJ2-6, with D uncertain. CDR1 and CDR2 from the germline V gene are MNHNS and SASEGT. This CDR3 comprises 20 residues. The germline V and J ends were trimmed by 0 bases and 0 bases, with 18 bases remaining between them.

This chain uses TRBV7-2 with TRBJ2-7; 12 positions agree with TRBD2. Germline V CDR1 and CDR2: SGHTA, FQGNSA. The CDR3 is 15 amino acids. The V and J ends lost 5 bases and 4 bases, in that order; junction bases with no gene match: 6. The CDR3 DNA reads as TGTGCCAGCAGCCCTCGGACTAGCGGGAAATACGAGCAGTACTTC. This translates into CASSPRTSGKYEQYF.

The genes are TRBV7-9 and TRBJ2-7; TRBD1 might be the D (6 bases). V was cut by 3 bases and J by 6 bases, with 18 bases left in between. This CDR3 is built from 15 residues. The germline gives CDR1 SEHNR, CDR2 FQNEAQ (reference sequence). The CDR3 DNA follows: TGTGCCAGCAGCTTCCTCGTACAGGGTATGGCCGAGCAGTACTTC. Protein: CASSFLVQGMAEQYF. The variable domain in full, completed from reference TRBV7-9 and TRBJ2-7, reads DTGVSQNPRHKITKRGQNVTFRCDPISEHNRLYWYRQTLGQGPEFLTYFQNEAQLEKSRLLSDRFSAERPKGSFSTLEIQRTEQGDSAMYLCASSFLVQGMAEQYFGPGTRLTVT.